The next 5 T cell receptor beta chains were all read from a single sample in a study of T cell clonotyping in hematopoietic cell transplantation. Time point specified: recipient sample about 28 days before transplant, after cytoreduction. This table comes from immunoSEQ multiplex PCR, and its TCRdb copy is limited to in-frame clones, with some not included. The sample shows over 25,000 clones, about 80% of them seen only once. The sequencing used peripheral blood mononuclear cells, collected before stem cell transplant. Receptors were obtained from a woman aged 30 to 39 with chronic myeloid leukemia. Some clones in this sample may be carry-over from other donors' samples.

The chain joins TRBV10-2 to TRBJ2-3; D possibly corresponds to TRBD2 (5 bases). The V gene's germline CDR1 is WSHSY and CDR2 SAAADI. The CDR3 is 12 amino acids. The germline V and J ends were trimmed by 10 bases and 0 bases, with 8 bases remaining between them. The CDR3 here is CATRTSTDTQYF. Written as DNA, the CDR3 is TGCGCCACCCGGACTAGCACAGATACGCAGTATTTT.

The chain is built from TRBV28 and TRBJ2-7; possible D gene TRBD2, 6 bases. This CDR3 has 15 residues. From germline, CDR1 is MDHEN and CDR2 SYDVKM. Deletions cut 5 bases from V and 2 bases from J, with 16 bases between. The CDR3 DNA sequence: TGTGCCAGCAGTCGCGGGGCCTCCCTCACCTACGAGCAGTACGTC. Residues: CASSRGASLTYEQYV.

This chain connects TRBV6-6 to TRBJ1-2, with D unresolved. The V end lost 5 bases, the J end lost 2 bases, and 15 bases lay between the germline ends. The germline gives CDR1 MNHNY, CDR2 SVGAGI (reference sequence). This CDR3 is built from 15 residues. The CDR3 loop reads CASSNPRTGNYGYTF. In DNA, the CDR3 is TGTGCCAGCAGTAACCCCCGGACCGGCAACTATGGCTACACCTTC.

This rearrangement joins TRBV11-2 to TRBJ1-5; 9 positions match TRBD1. The V gene end was trimmed by 5 bases and the J gene end by 7 bases; junction bases not matched to a gene: 3. CDR3 length: 13 amino acids. Germline CDR1 reads SGHAT; CDR2 reads FQNNGV. CDR3 sequence: CASSRDRGQPQHF. In DNA, the CDR3 is TGTGCCAGCAGCAGAGACAGGGGGCAGCCCCAGCATTTT.

This chain links TRBV29-1 with TRBJ2-5; the D gene is possibly TRBD2 (5 bases). Germline lookup yields CDR1 SQVTM and CDR2 ANQGSEA. The CDR3 covers 12 residues. Trimming removed 7 bases from V and 5 bases from J, with 14 bases in between. The CDR3 DNA sequence: TGCAGCGACCTAGACTGGAGGGAGACCCAGTACTTC. It specifies CSDLDWRETQYF.